The 27 T cell receptor beta chains in this list originate from one sample, sequenced in a study of shared clonotypes between healthy human individuals. The data were produced by immunoSEQ multiplex PCR, yet TCRdb's version contains in-frame clones alone and is incomplete. This sample has about 2.1 million clones; just under 95% occur once, and the top ten carry more than 1.5%. CD45RO-negative, CCR7-selected cells formed the naive CD8 fraction, which excluded terminally differentiated effector memory CD45RA+ cells. The sequencing sample was made of naive CD8+ T cells from PBMCs. The source of these receptors is a man aged 18 to 30 in good health. Some clones in this sample may be carry-over from other donors' samples.

The chain carries TRBV27 and TRBJ2-7, with TRBD2 matching 7 bases. CDR1 MNHEY and CDR2 SMNVEV come from the germline V gene (reference sequence). V was clipped by 3 bases and J by 5 bases; unmatched bases: 4. This CDR3 is built from 13 residues. CDR3 amino acids: CASSLGGPNEQYF. The CDR3 DNA reads TGTGCCAGCAGTTTGGGAGGGCCCAACGAGCAGTACTTC.

The chain is built from TRBV27 and TRBJ2-7; 11 positions agree with TRBD2. The V segment lost 6 bases and the J segment 0 bases; nucleotides outside the gene matches: 4. This CDR3 comprises 15 residues. Germline V gene lookup returns CDR1 MNHEY and CDR2 SMNVEV (reference sequence). The CDR3 spells CASRVSGRASYEQYF. CDR3 nucleotide sequence: TGTGCCAGCAGGGTTAGCGGGAGGGCCTCCTACGAGCAGTACTTC.

The chain carries TRBV4-1 and TRBJ1-5; D is ambiguous. The CDR3 consists of 15 residues. Germline CDR1 and CDR2: MGHRA and YSYEKL. Trimming shortened V by 1 base and J by 3 bases, and 10 bases separated the two germline ends. CDR3 loop: CASSQALRANQPQHF. The DNA of the CDR3 is TGCGCCAGCAGCCAAGCACTAAGGGCCAATCAGCCCCAGCATTTT.

J is TRBJ2-1 and V is TRBV4-3, with 11 bases aligning to TRBD2. Germline loops: CDR1 LGHNA, CDR2 YSLEER. V trimming: 4 bases; J trimming: 1 base; junction bases outside the gene matches: 9. The CDR3 runs to 18 residues. CDR3 amino acids: CASSPRGLAEASYNEQFF. In nucleotides, the CDR3 is TGCGCCAGCAGCCCACGGGGACTAGCGGAAGCGTCCTACAATGAGCAGTTCTTC.

This clone is a singleton in its sample. The DNA for the CDR3 is TGTGCCAGTAGTATAGAATCGGGGTCCTACGAGCAGTACTTC. It translates to CASSIESGSYEQYF. The chain employs TRBV19 and TRBJ2-7, with D perhaps matching TRBD2 (5 bases). Trimming removed 0 bases at V and 1 base at J, with 7 bases between. Looked up from germline, CDR1 is LNHDA and CDR2 is SQIVND (reference sequence). The length of the CDR3 is 14 residues.

The rearrangement links TRBV28 to TRBJ2-7; a possible D gene is TRBD2 (6 bases). This CDR3 region has 13 residues. The germline V gene encodes CDR1 MDHEN and CDR2 SYDVKM. V was cut by 5 bases and J by 3 bases, with 11 bases left in between. Here the CDR3 DNA reads TGTGCCAGCAGTCCGACTAGAGTCTACGAGCAGTACTTC. It encodes CASSPTRVYEQYF.

This clone was seen once. This chain uses TRBV7-9 with TRBJ2-5; D is possibly TRBD1 or TRBD2 (5 bases each). The length of the CDR3 is 14 residues. Germline values: CDR1 SEHNR, CDR2 FQNEAQ (reference sequence). Trimming shortened V by 3 bases and J by 5 bases, and 13 bases separated the two germline ends. The CDR3 bases are TGTGCCAGCAGCTTCCAGGGCGGCGGGGAGACCCAGTACTTC. Translating it yields CASSFQGGGETQYF.

This chain connects TRBV28 to TRBJ1-2, with 8 bases fitting TRBD1. Germline trimming cut 3 bases from V and 6 bases from J; bases unmatched to any gene: 6. Germline V gives CDR1 MDHEN, CDR2 SYDVKM. There are 14 residues in the CDR3. CDR3 coding DNA: TGTGCCAGCAGTTTGGCTGGACAGGGCCATGGCTACACCTTC. Its protein is CASSLAGQGHGYTF.

This clone was picked up many times. The chain combines TRBV5-1 with TRBJ1-2, with TRBD1 as a possible D gene (5 bases). The CDR3 is 17 residues long. Trimming shortened V by 3 bases and J by 5 bases, and 23 bases separated the two germline ends. The germline CDR1 and CDR2 sequences are SGHRS and YFSETQ. The CDR3 region has the DNA TGCGCCAGCAGCTACGGTAACCCCCGACTGGGGGGATATGGCTACACCTTC. This gives the protein CASSYGNPRLGGYGYTF.

The J gene is TRBJ2-5, the V gene TRBV4-1; 8 bases map to TRBD2. CDR1 MGHRA and CDR2 YSYEKL come from the germline V gene. Losses at the gene ends were 1 base for V and 2 bases for J; bases not matched to a gene: 9. The CDR3 runs 17 residues. CDR3 amino acids: CASSQGYLLAGQETQYF. The CDR3 nucleotides are TGCGCCAGCAGCCAAGGATATTTGTTAGCGGGACAAGAGACCCAGTACTTC.

A note on this clone: Other DNA sequences of this sample code for an identical CDR3. The gene calls are TRBV28 and TRBJ1-5; 7 nucleotides agree with TRBD1. The CDR3 sequence is 14 residues long. V was clipped by 1 base and J by 4 bases; unmatched bases: 1. Germline-derived CDR1 and CDR2 are MDHEN and SYDVKM. The CDR3 here is CASSLYRGNQPQHF. In DNA form, the CDR3 reads TGTGCCAGCAGTTTATACAGGGGTAATCAGCCCCAGCATTTT.

The chain couples TRBV5-1 to TRBJ1-2; 9 positions agree with TRBD1. The CDR3 has 15 amino acids. Germline lookup yields CDR1 SGHRS and CDR2 YFSETQ. V dropped 4 bases and J dropped 1; count of bases not matched to a gene: 5. The CDR3 region has the DNA TGCGCCAGCAGCGGGGGACAGGGACTTAACTATGGCTACACCTTC. Encoded protein: CASSGGQGLNYGYTF.

CDR3 protein: CASSHRDRIVETQYF. CDR3 in DNA: TGTGCCAGCAGTCACAGGGACAGGATAGTGGAGACCCAGTACTTC. The chain recombines TRBV6-6 with TRBJ2-5, with TRBD1 matching 8 bases. The J segment lost 5 bases and the V segment lost 5 bases, leaving 10 bases of the junction unmatched. The CDR3 totals 15 residues. Germline CDR1 MNHNY, CDR2 SVGAGI (reference sequence).

This chain uses TRBV5-1 with TRBJ2-3; TRBD1 aligns across 12 bases. The length of the CDR3 is 16 residues. With V trimmed by 4 bases and J by 3 bases, 6 bases remained unmatched. Germline V gene data show CDR1 as SGHRS and CDR2 as YFSETQ. CDR3 region: CASSPGQGATTDTQYF. CDR3 bases: TGCGCCAGCAGCCCGGGACAGGGGGCAACAACAGATACGCAGTATTTT.

V usage is TRBV21-1 and J usage is TRBJ1-1; the table's D call of TRBD1 was not tested on the DNA. TRBV21-1 represents a pseudogene. The CDR3 extends over 15 amino acids. For the CDR3, the DNA is TGTGCCAGCAGCTTGGGACAGGGGATGAACACTGAAGCTTTCTTT. Translation: CASSLGQGMNTEAFF.

This clone is a singleton in its sample. The genes are TRBV19 and TRBJ1-1, with 8 bases matching TRBD1. CDR3 size: 15 residues. V shed 7 bases, J shed 7 bases, and the junction held 14 bases outside the gene matches. Germline V gene sequence: CDR1 LNHDA, CDR2 SQIVND (reference sequence). CDR3 residues: CASTQYGQGFYEAFF. CDR3 coding DNA: TGTGCCAGTACTCAGTACGGACAGGGATTTTATGAAGCTTTCTTT.

This clone turned up a few times. This chain joins TRBV15 and TRBJ1-5, with 10 bases lining up with TRBD1. Germline values: CDR1 LNHNV, CDR2 YYDKDF (reference sequence). The CDR3 runs to 14 residues. V was clipped by 10 bases and J by 4 bases; unmatched bases: 7. This CDR3 is CASQLDRGNQPQHF. The CDR3 DNA sequence: TGTGCCAGCCAACTGGACAGGGGGAATCAGCCCCAGCATTTT. The complete variable domain, with remaining parts taken from reference TRBV15 and TRBJ1-5, reads DAMVIQNPRYQVTQFGKPVTLSCSQTLNHNVMYWYQQKSSQAPKLLFHYYDKDFNNEADTPDNFQSRRPNTSFCFLDIRSPGLGDTAMYLCASQLDRGNQPQHFGDGTRLSIL.

This sequence joins TRBV4-2 and TRBJ1-4; D is ambiguous. Trimming stripped 3 bases from V and 4 bases from J, with 12 bases between. There are 15 residues in the CDR3. Per germline, CDR1 LGHNA and CDR2 YNFKEQ. This chain's CDR3 is CASSQILGSNEKLFF. As DNA, the CDR3 is TGTGCCAGCAGCCAGATCCTCGGGAGTAATGAAAAACTGTTTTTT.

The chain recombines TRBV27 with TRBJ1-1, with 7 bases that match TRBD1. Germline loops: CDR1 MNHEY, CDR2 SMNVEV (reference sequence). The CDR3 is 15 residues long. V lost 4 bases to trimming and J lost 1 base; unmatched junction nucleotides: 6. CDR3: CASSWGQSANTEAFF. The CDR3 DNA follows: TGTGCCAGCAGTTGGGGACAGAGTGCGAACACTGAAGCTTTCTTT.

The chain employs TRBV6-5 and TRBJ2-1; 9 nucleotides align to TRBD2. This CDR3 is built from 14 residues. Looked up from germline, CDR1 is MNHEY and CDR2 is SVGAGI. Trimming removed 7 bases from V and 2 bases from J; junction bases left unmatched: 3. The CDR3 spells CASKASGAYNEQFF. The CDR3 DNA sequence: TGTGCCAGCAAGGCTAGCGGGGCCTACAATGAGCAGTTCTTC.

This sequence joins TRBV14 and TRBJ2-3; D ambiguous. Trimming shortened V by 4 bases and J by 4 bases, and 9 bases separated the two germline ends. The germline gives CDR1 SGHDN, CDR2 FVKESK. The CDR3 extends over 13 amino acids. DNA of the CDR3: TGTGCCAGCAGCCCCAGACGCTCAGATACGCAGTATTTT. Amino acid sequence: CASSPRRSDTQYF.

The chain uses TRBV9 and TRBJ2-6, with D unclear. Per the germline V gene, CDR1 is SGDLS and CDR2 is YYNGEE. The CDR3 contains 17 residues. Deletions cut 0 bases from V and 0 bases from J, with 10 bases between. DNA for the CDR3: TGTGCCAGCAGCGTAGATTGGATTAGCTCTGGGGCCAACGTCCTGACTTTC. It encodes CASSVDWISSGANVLTF.

The rearrangement uses TRBV6-5 and TRBJ2-7; 12 nucleotides agree with TRBD1. This CDR3 region has 15 residues. CDR1 and CDR2 from the germline V gene are MNHEY and SVGAGI. V was pared by 2 bases and J by 6 bases, with 5 bases of the junction left unmatched. The CDR3 DNA sequence: TGTGCCAGCAGTTACACCCGGGACAGGGGGCTCGAGCAGTACTTC. Translated: CASSYTRDRGLEQYF.

The chain uses TRBV7-9 and TRBJ1-2, with a weak D call TRBD1 (6 bases). This CDR3 has 14 amino acids. Germline loops: CDR1 SEHNR, CDR2 FQNEAQ (reference sequence). V was pared by 1 base and J by 4 bases, with 10 bases between. CDR3: CASSLDRAGYGYTF. The CDR3 region has the DNA TGTGCCAGCAGCTTAGACAGGGCGGGCTATGGCTACACCTTC.

A word on this clone: The same CDR3 also results from other DNA sequences found in this sample. The rearrangement joins TRBV6-5 to TRBJ1-3, with D uncertain. The ends were cut back, 0 bases at V and 0 bases at J, with 6 bases in the middle. CDR3 size: 15 residues. Germline values: CDR1 MNHEY, CDR2 SVGAGI. The CDR3 DNA reads TGTGCCAGCAGTTACTCGGAAAGCTCTGGAAACACCATATATTTT. Translation: CASSYSESSGNTIYF.

The chain has TRBV4-3 and TRBJ1-5; D is uncertain. The germline CDR1 and CDR2 sequences are LGHNA and YSLEER. Trimming shortened V by 0 bases and J by 2 bases, and 14 bases separated the two germline ends. The CDR3 is 17 amino acids. The DNA for the CDR3 is TGCGCCAGCAGCCAAGACGTACAACCGGAGGGCAATCAGCCCCAGCATTTT. This codes for CASSQDVQPEGNQPQHF.

The chain combines TRBV27 with TRBJ2-7; 7 bases are a match to TRBD1. Trimming at V came to 6 bases and at J to 3 bases, leaving 8 bases not matched to a gene. The CDR3 has 14 residues. Per the germline V gene, CDR1 is MNHEY and CDR2 is SMNVEV (reference sequence). The CDR3 DNA is TGTGCCAGCAGACAAGGGGGCGCCCACTACGAGCAGTACTTC. Amino acid sequence: CASRQGGAHYEQYF.